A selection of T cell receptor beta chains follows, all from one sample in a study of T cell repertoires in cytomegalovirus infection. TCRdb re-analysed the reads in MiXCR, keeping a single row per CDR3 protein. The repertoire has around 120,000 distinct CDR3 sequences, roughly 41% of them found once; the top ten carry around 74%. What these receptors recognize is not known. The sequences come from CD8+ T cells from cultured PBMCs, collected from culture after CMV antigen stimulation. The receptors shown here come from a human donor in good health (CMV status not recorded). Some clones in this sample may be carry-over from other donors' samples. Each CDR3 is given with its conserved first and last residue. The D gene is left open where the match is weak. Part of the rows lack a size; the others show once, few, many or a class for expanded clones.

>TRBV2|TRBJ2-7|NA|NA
TGTGCCAGCATGGGGGGTTTGCCCTACGAGCAGTACTTC
CASMGGLPYEQYF
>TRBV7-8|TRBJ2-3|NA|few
TGTGCCAGCAGCTTACCCCGGGGAGGGGGGAGCACAGATACGCAGTATTTT
CASSLPRGGGSTDTQYF
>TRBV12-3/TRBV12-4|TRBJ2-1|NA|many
TGTGCCAGCAACGACGTCAGCTCCTACAATGAGCAGTTCTTC
CASNDVSSYNEQFF
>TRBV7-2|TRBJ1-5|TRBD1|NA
TGTGCCAGCAGCCGAAGGGACAGGGGGGGGGATCAGCCCCAGCATTTT
CASSRRDRGGDQPQHF
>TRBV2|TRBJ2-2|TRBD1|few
TGTGCCAGCAGTGCGGGGACAGGAATAACCGGGGAGCTGTTTTTT
CASSAGTGITGELFF
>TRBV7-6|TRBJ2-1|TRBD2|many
TGTGCCAGCAGCTCGAGCGGGGGGGGGGATGAGCAGTTCTTC
CASSSSGGGDEQFF
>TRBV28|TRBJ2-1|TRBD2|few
TGTGCCAGCAGTCCCCCGGGGACTAGCGGGGGTAATGAGCAGTTCTTC
CASSPPGTSGGNEQFF
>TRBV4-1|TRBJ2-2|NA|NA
TGCGCCAGCAGCCAAGAACTGGGGACGGTCGAAAACACCGGGGAGCTGTTTTTT
CASSQELGTVENTGELFF
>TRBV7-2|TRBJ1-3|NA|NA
TGTGCCAGCAGCTTAGTGGCCTCGGACCCTGGAAACACCATATATTTT
CASSLVASDPGNTIYF
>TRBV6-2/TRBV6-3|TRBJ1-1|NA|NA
TGTGCCAGCAGGGGGTTAAGACAGTCCCGCACTGAAGCTTTCTTT
CASRGLRQSRTEAFF
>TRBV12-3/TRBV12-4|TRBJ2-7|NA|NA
TGTGCCAGCAGTTTTATATTGGGCGAGCAGTACTTC
CASSFILGEQYF
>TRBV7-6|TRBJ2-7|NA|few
TGTGCCAGCAGCCCGCACCTAGGGTCCTACGAGCAGTACTTC
CASSPHLGSYEQYF
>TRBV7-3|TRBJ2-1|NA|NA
TGTGCCAGCAGGTCACTAGGGGCGTTGGATGAGCAGTTCTTC
CASRSLGALDEQFF
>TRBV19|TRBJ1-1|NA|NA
TGTGCCAGTAGTATAGTGGCGGGGACTGAAGCTTTCTTT
CASSIVAGTEAFF
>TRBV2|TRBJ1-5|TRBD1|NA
TGTGCCAGCAGGCCGGACAGGGAAAGAGCTCAGCCCCAGCATTTT
CASRPDRERAQPQHF
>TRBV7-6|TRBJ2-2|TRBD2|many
TGTGCCAGCAGCGCTACCGGGGGGGGGGAGCTGTTTTTT
CASSATGGGELFF
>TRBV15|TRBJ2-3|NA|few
TGTGCCACCAGCAGCAGGGTTGAGGGAGATACGCAGTATTTT
CATSSRVEGDTQYF
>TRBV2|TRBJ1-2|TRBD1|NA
TGTGCCAGCAGCGCCGGGACAGGGGATGGCTACACCTTC
CASSAGTGDGYTF